The present TCR beta chain was sequenced within a study of metastatic and nonmetastatic thyroid tumors. Study information: Both malignant and benign thyroid patients supplied peripheral blood and tumor or nodule tissue samples, across which the repertoires of these patients were then compared.

Per the original data handling: A classifier of distant metastasis in papillary thyroid cancer was built from CDR3 differences (across clinicopathological groups). TCRdb reanalyzed the PCR reads with MiXCR. For this entry, the V and J calls and clone size follow TCRdb and not the study's own pipeline. Here the sample spans approximately 13,000 clones, 32% being singletons. This CDR3 is 14 amino acids long. Trimming stripped 3 bases from V and 2 bases from J, with 8 bases between. The germline CDR1 and CDR2 sequences are KGHSH and LQKENI. No treatment of any kind had been given to any patient before thyroid surgery.

The V and J genes are TRBV18 and TRBJ2-1, with D hard to call. This TCR was recovered from a female donor with papillary thyroid cancer or a benign thyroid nodule (not recorded which). Some clones in this sample may be carry-over from other donors' samples. Sequencing input: tumor tissue. The CDR3 is CASSPTQAYNEQFF. CDR3 DNA sequence: TGTGCCAGCTCACCCACGCAAGCCTACAATGAGCAGTTCTTC.